This T cell receptor (beta chain) was observed in a study of long-term antiretroviral therapy in people with HIV. Concerning this clone: The antigen remains undetermined.

Version v3.0 of the immunoSEQ assay was performed at survey level. Some clones are missing from TCRdb's copy, which holds only in-frame ones; the method was immunoSEQ multiplex PCR. The data hold 25,000 to 35,000 clones, with around 80% observed a single time. A minimum of one pre-ART and two post-ART PBMC samples existed for each donor. The CDR3 consists of 15 residues. Losses at the gene ends were 5 bases for V and 6 bases for J; bases not matched to a gene: 5. From germline, CDR1 is MNHNS and CDR2 SASEGT. Findings and caveats of the study: Blood, drawn from 2004 to 2017, may reflect older ART regimens. Those clones which expanded before ART made up the dominant part of the repertoire at all time points.

The chain has TRBV6-1 and TRBJ2-5; 14 bases align to TRBD2. The clonotype comes from a woman between 50 and 59 years old with HIV. Sequenced material: unsorted PBMCs, taken 3.1 years after starting antiretroviral therapy. CDR3 protein: CASSTGTSGGKTQYF. The CDR3 bases are TGTGCCAGCAGTACTGGGACTAGCGGGGGAAAGACCCAGTACTTC.